This T cell receptor beta chain was retrieved from a study of beta chain features in type 1 diabetes. Study-wide findings and caveats: Fewer junction insertions and more nucleotide deletions appeared in type 1 diabetes patients. Moderately but significantly shorter TCRB CDR3s were found in Type 1 diabetes patients in all four CD4+ subsets. Cells with high TCR expression could be over-represented when cDNA is sequenced.

About this clone: Its antigen is unknown.

By way of CD45RO/CCR7/CD25/CD127/CD95/CD27, the CD4+ regulatory, stem cell-like memory, central memory and naive cells were sorted. Over 95% purity was reached by all sorted populations. The study reverse transcribed the entire isolated RNA, so it sequenced expressed TCRB transcripts. Generated by immunoSEQ multiplex PCR, the TCRdb table keeps only in-frame clones and is missing some. The sample contains 350,000 to 450,000 clones, 10% to 15% of which appear only once. The sequenced sample consisted of naive CD4+ T cells from blood. The sequence was obtained from a woman under 30 with type 1 diabetes.

The CDR3 is CASGGTGEELFF. The CDR3 nucleotides read TGTGCCAGCGGTGGGACAGGGGAGGAGCTGTTTTTT. This chain links TRBV6-5 with TRBJ2-2; 10 positions agree with TRBD1. Germline CDR1 and CDR2: MNHEY and SVGAGI. The CDR3 contains 12 residues. With 8 bases clipped from V and 10 bases from J, the junction kept 4 bases outside the gene matches.